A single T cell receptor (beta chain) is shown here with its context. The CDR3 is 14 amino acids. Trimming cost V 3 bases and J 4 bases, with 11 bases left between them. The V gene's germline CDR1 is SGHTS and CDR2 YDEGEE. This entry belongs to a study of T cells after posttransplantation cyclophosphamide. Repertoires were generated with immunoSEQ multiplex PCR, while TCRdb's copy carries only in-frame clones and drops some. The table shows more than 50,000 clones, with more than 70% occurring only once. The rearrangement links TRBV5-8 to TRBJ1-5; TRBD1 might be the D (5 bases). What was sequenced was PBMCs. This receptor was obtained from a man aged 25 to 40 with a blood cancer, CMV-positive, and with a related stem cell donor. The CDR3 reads CASSSWGVNQPQHF. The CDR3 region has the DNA TGTGCCAGCAGCTCCTGGGGGGTTAATCAGCCCCAGCATTTT. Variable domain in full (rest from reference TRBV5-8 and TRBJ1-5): EAGVTQSPTHLIKTRGQQATLRCSPISGHTSVYWYQQALGLGLQFLLWYDEGEERNRGNFPPRFSGRQFPNYSSELNVNALELEDSALYLCASSSWGVNQPQHFGDGTRLSIL.